The T cell receptor (beta chain) under discussion was sequenced for a study of blood T cell repertoires in COVID-19. Study-level background: Sites across the United States, Italy and Spain contributed samples from acute and convalescent COVID-19. T cells, B-cell-depleted T cells, or PBMCs provided the cDNA or gDNA that served as material.

Recruited during active infection, patients (from Seattle) were subsequently followed longitudinally. Per the authors' pipeline: By means of reference gene primer amplification, nucleated cell counts were estimated. Repertoires were generated with immunoSEQ multiplex PCR, while TCRdb's copy carries only in-frame clones and drops some. The DNA gave D and trimming, while V, J and clone size come from that table. The sample has around 160,000 clones; roughly 85% are singletons. CDR1 and CDR2 from the germline V gene are MNHEY and SMNVEV (reference sequence). The CDR3 runs 16 residues. Trimming cost V 5 bases and J 5 bases, with 18 bases left between them.

The TCR comes from a woman in her sixties with COVID-19, enrolled during active disease. The chain is built from TRBV27 and TRBJ2-2; TRBD2 might be the D (7 bases). Sequences were obtained from peripheral blood. Here the CDR3 reads CASSILAGARTGELFF. DNA for the CDR3: TGTGCCAGCAGTATATTGGCGGGGGCAAGAACCGGGGAGCTGTTTTTT.